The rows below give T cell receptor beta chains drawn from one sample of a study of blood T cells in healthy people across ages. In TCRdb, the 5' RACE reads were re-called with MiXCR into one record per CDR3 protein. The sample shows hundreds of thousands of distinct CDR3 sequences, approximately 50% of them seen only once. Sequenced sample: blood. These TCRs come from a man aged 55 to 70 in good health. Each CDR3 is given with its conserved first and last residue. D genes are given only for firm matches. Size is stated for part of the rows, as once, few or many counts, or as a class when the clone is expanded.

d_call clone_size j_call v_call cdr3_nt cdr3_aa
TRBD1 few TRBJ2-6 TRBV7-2 TGTGCCAGCAGCTTATGGGCCGGGACAGGGGAGTCTGGGGCCAACGTCCTGACTTTC CASSLWAGTGESGANVLTF
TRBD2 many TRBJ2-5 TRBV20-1 TGCAGTGCTCTCCCGGGGAGGGAATGGCAAGAGACCCAGTACTTC CSALPGREWQETQYF
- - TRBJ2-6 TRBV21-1 TGTGCCAGCGCCAGGGGACAGGGAGGATTCCTGACTTTC CASARGQGGFLTF
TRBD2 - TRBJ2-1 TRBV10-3 TGTGCCATCAGTCCTAGCGGGGGCGCCATCAATGAGCAGTTCTTC CAISPSGGAINEQFF
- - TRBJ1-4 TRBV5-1 TGCGCCAGCGCTGCCAGCCCCAATGAAAAACTGTTTTTT CASAASPNEKLFF
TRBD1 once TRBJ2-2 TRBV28 TGTGCCAGCAGTTTAACCAGGACAGGGTACACCGGGGAGCTGTTTTTT CASSLTRTGYTGELFF
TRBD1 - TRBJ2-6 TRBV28 TGTGCCAGCAGTAAAAGGACAGGGGGCTTCTCTGGGGCCAACGTCCTGACTTTC CASSKRTGGFSGANVLTF
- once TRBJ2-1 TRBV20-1 TGCAGTGCTACCACCGGCACAGGGGAGGGTTACAATGAGCAGTTCTTC CSATTGTGEGYNEQFF
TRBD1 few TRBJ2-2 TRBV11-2 TGTGCCAGCAGCCCGGGACAGGGATACACCGGGGAGCTGTTTTTT CASSPGQGYTGELFF
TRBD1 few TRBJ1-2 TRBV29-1 TGCAGCGTTGATATCTCCAGGGGGCAGGTATATGGCTACACCTTC CSVDISRGQVYGYTF
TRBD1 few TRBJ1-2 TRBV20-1 TGCAGTGCGGGCGGGACAGGGCATCTCTATGGCTACACCTTC CSAGGTGHLYGYTF
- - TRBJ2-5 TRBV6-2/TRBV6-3 TGTGCCAGCAGTGACTCGATTGCCGGGCAGACCCAGTACTTC CASSDSIAGQTQYF
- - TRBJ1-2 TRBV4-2 TGTGCCAGCAGCCAAGAAGGTGGGGCAGGGACTTATGGCTACACCTTC CASSQEGGAGTYGYTF
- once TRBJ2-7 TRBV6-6 TGTGCCACCCGGGGACAAAGCTACAATGAGCAGTACTTC CATRGQSYNEQYF
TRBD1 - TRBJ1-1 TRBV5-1 TGCGCCAGCAGCAGCGGACAGGGAGGTATCGTGAACACTGAAGCTTTCTTT CASSSGQGGIVNTEAFF
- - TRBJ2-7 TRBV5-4 TGTGCCAGCAGCTTAGGGCGTCCCGGGGAGGATGAGCAGTACTTC CASSLGRPGEDEQYF
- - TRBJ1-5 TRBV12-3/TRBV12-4 TGTGCCAGCAGTGTGGGCAGGGTTGGTCAGCCCCAGCATTTT CASSVGRVGQPQHF
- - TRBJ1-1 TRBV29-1 TGCAGCCTCCGGGGGGGCGGTGGCACTGAAGCTTTCTTT CSLRGGGGTEAFF
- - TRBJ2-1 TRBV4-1 TGCGCCAGCAGCCAAGATGGGGCGGGGCGATACAATGAGCAGTTCTTC CASSQDGAGRYNEQFF
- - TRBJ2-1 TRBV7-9 TGTGCCAGCAGCTTAGGCGGCCAGCAGTTCTTC CASSLGGQQFF
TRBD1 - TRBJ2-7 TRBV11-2 TGTGCCAGCAGCAGAACAGGGGGATATCCCTACGAGCAGTACTTC CASSRTGGYPYEQYF
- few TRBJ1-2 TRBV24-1 TGTGCCACCAGTGGGGTCCGGTTGGACTATGGCTACACCTTC CATSGVRLDYGYTF
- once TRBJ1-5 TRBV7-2 TGTGCCAGCAGCTTCCGACGAGAGGCCTCGGCCCAGCATTTT CASSFRREASAQHF
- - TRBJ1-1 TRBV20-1 TGCAGTGCTGGAGGGGGACAGAACACTGAAGCTTTCTTT CSAGGGQNTEAFF
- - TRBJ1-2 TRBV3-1 TGTGCCAGCAGCCAAGACAGCGCATATGGCTACACCTTC CASSQDSAYGYTF
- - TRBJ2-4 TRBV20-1 TGCAGTGCTAGGCCTAAAGGGGGTGCCGGAGCCAAAAACATTCAGTACTTC CSARPKGGAGAKNIQYF
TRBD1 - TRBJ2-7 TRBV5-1 TGCGCCAGCAGCTTGGCCGGTGGGACAGGGGCCGACGAGCAGTACTTC CASSLAGGTGADEQYF
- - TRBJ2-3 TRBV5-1 TGCGCCAGCAGCTTGTCTCCCAGCAGGGATACGCAGTATTTT CASSLSPSRDTQYF
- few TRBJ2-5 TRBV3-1 TGTGCCAGCAGCCCCAATGTAGGCGTAAAGACCCAGTACTTC CASSPNVGVKTQYF
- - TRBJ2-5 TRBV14 TGTGCCAGCAGCCAGATGACGCAAGAGACCCAGTACTTC CASSQMTQETQYF
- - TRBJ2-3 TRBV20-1 TGCAGTGCCCCCAGCACAGATACGCAGTATTTT CSAPSTDTQYF
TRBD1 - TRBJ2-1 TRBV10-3 TGTGCCATCAGTGGGGGACAGGGCGGGGATGAGCAGTTCTTC CAISGGQGGDEQFF
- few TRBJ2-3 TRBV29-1 TGCAGCGTTGATTTTGCGGGGGCCACAGATACGCAGTATTTT CSVDFAGATDTQYF
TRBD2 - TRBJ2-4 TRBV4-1 TGCGCCAGCAGCATTCGGACTAGCGGGGGGCTGGGAGCCAAAAACATTCAGTACTTC CASSIRTSGGLGAKNIQYF
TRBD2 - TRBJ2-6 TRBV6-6 TGTGCCAGCAGCTCAGCGGGGCTCTCTGGGGCCAGCGTCCTGACTTTC CASSSAGLSGASVLTF